This T cell receptor (beta chain) was documented in a study of blood T cell repertoires in COVID-19. The CDR3 is made up of 16 amino acids. The germline CDR1 and CDR2 sequences are MNHEY and SMNVEV (reference sequence). Trimming removed 0 bases at V and 0 bases at J, with 11 bases between. Here immunoSEQ multiplex PCR was the method, and the copy in TCRdb shows in-frame clones only, minus some. The sample carries fewer than 200,000 clones, about 80% recorded once. Sequencing was done on a sample of peripheral blood. The chain is built from TRBV27 and TRBJ1-1; possible D gene TRBD1, 6 bases. The clonotype was recovered from a man in his fifties or sixties with acute or convalescent COVID-19. CDR3 in DNA: TGTGCCAGCAGTTTATCGGGACACCAAATGAACACTGAAGCTTTCTTT. Its protein is CASSLSGHQMNTEAFF.